This T cell receptor (beta chain) is drawn from a study of OX40 agonist ivuxolimab in advanced cancers. General notes on the study: Ivuxolimab was an agonistic, fully human IgG2 monoclonal antibody directed against OX40 (CD134), a costimulatory receptor. Intravenous ivuxolimab was administered to patients every 2 weeks at six dose levels: 0.01, 0.1, 0.3, 1.5, 3 and 10 mg/kg. Of the 50 to 55 patients in dose escalation, 19 had hepatocellular carcinoma, some 15 had melanoma, 9 had renal cell carcinoma and 9 had head and neck cancer. In the dose-escalation cohort, 82.7% of patients were male, and the mean age was 60 years with a range of roughly 20 to 85. Prior anti-PD-1, anti-PD-L1 or anti-CTLA-4 therapy was permitted, and 40% to 50% of dose-escalation patients had received checkpoint inhibitors. Partial responses occurred in three dose-escalation patients: two with cutaneous melanoma and one with hepatocellular carcinoma. The purpose of peripheral TCRbeta sequencing was to test whether ivuxolimab changed TCR sequence diversity and led to clonal T-cell expansion. The paper describes the monotherapy dose-escalation part (N of about 52 patients) of the phase I trial of ivuxolimab.

Points on this clone: Its antigen has not been determined. Base quality data are lacking; no much larger clone is found one base away.

V loses 6 bases of germline sequence and J loses 0 bases, and the interval between the two ends is 11 bases. Its CDR3 holds 15 amino acids, cysteine through phenylalanine. The retained sequence is limited to the CDR3, 45 bases, with the frame set at the first base. CDR1 MNHEY and CDR2 SVGAGI are derived from the germline V gene. Patients with autoimmune disease history or receiving systemic immunosuppression were excluded from the trial. In every dose cohort, peripheral blood was drawn for TCR sequencing at baseline, cycle 4 day 1, and cycle 7 day 1. Samples came from an open-label, multicenter, first-in-human phase I dose-escalation trial of ivuxolimab. Adults with locally advanced or metastatic head and neck squamous cell, hepatocellular, melanoma or renal cell carcinoma were enrolled in the trial. Before TCR sequencing, CD4+ T cells and CD8+ T cells were sorted from peripheral blood as separate populations.

For sequencing of the TCRbeta CDR3 region, genomic DNA was extracted from the sorted cells. The immunoSEQ Assay was used for sequencing of TCRbeta CDR3 regions. TCRdb obtained this table from immuneACCESS and retained in-frame rearrangements with V and J assigned. These tables miss some clones; where compared with another copy, unresolved V genes account for less than half of the shortfall, and the remainder is unexplained. Present in this sample are tens of thousands of clones, just under 90% of which were seen just once. 6.5% to 9% of the sample goes to the ten largest clones. Here is what the overall study found, with its caveats: Low levels of normalized T-cell clonal expansion were also seen in some patients who did not respond. On average, CD8+ T cells showed more expanded clones than CD4+ T cells after ivuxolimab. Partial responders in the 0.1-3.0 mg/kg groups had among the lowest normalized peripheral clonal expansion, especially among CD8+ T cells. Clonal expansion of both CD4+ and CD8+ blood T cells was observed from baseline to week 6 at doses 0.1 to 3.0 mg/kg. Which antigens the clonally expanded peripheral T cells were specific for was not determined.

This TCR was sampled from an adult with an advanced solid tumor such as melanoma, head and neck, liver or kidney cancer. The chain is assembled from TRBV6-5 and TRBJ2-2; TRBD1 might be the D gene, on 5 matching bases. Sequenced material: CD4+ or CD8+ T cells sorted from blood, taken in a trial of the OX40 agonist ivuxolimab. The DNA is TGTGCCAGCAGCTGGACAATCGCGAACACCGGGGAGCTGTTTTTT. It translates as CASSWTIANTGELFF.